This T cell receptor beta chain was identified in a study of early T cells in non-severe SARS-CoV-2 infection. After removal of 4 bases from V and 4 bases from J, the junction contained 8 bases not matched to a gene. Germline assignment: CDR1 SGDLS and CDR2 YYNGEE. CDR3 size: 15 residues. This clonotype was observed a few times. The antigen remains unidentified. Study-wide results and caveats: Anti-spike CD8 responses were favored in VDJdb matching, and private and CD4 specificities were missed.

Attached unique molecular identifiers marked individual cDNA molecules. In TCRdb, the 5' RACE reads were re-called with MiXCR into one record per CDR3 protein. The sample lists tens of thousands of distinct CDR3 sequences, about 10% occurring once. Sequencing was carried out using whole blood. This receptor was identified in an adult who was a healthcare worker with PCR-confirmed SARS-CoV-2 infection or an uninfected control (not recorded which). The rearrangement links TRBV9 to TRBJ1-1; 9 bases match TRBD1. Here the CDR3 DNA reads TGTGCCAGCAGCTCCCAGGGACAGGGCGGCACTGAAGCTTTCTTT. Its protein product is CASSSQGQGGTEAFF.